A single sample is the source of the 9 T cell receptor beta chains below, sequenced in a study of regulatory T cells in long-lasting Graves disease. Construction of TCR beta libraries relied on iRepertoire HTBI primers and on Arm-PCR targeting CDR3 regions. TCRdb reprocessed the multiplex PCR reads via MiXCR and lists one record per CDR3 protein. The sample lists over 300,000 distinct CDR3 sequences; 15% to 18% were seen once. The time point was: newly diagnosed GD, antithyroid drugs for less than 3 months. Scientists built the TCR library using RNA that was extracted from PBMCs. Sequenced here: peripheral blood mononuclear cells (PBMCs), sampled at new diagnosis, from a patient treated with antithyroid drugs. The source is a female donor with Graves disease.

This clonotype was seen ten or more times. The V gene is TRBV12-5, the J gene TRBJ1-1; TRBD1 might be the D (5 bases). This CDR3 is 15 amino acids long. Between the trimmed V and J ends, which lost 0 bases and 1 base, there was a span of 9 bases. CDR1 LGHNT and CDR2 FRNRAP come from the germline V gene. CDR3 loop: CASGLVLGRNTEAFF. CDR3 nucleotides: TGTGCTAGTGGTTTGGTTTTGGGGCGGAACACTGAAGCTTTCTTT.

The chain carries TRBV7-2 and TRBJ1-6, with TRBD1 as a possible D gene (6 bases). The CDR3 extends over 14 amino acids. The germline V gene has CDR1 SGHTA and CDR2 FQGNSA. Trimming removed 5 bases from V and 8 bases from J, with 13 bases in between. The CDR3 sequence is CASSVGGEYSPLHF. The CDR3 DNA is TGTGCCAGCAGCGTAGGGGGGGAATATTCACCCCTCCACTTT.

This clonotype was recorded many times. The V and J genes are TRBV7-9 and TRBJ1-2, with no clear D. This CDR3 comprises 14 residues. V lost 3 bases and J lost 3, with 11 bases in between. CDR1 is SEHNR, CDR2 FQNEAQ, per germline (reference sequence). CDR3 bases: TGTGCCAGCAGCTTTCGGCAGGCGGACTATGGCTACACCTTC. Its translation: CASSFRQADYGYTF.

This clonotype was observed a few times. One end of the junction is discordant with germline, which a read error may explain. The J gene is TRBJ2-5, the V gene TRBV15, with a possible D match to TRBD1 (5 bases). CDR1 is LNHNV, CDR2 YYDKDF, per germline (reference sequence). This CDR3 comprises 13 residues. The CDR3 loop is CATGRAYQETQYF. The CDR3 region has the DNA TGTGCCACCGGCAGGGCGTACCAAGAGACCCAGTACTTC. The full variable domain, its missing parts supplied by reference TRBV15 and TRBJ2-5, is DAMVIQNPRYQVTQFGKPVTLSCSQTLNHNVMYWYQQKSSQAPKLLFHYYDKDFNNEADTPDNFQSRRPNTSFCFLDIRSPGLGDTAMYLCATGRAYQETQYFGPGTRLLVL.

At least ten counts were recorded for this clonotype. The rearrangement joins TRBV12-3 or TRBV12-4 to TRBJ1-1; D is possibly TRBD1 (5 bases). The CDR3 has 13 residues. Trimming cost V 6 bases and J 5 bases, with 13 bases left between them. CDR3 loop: CASRTTWGTEAFF. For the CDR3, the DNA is TGTGCCAGCAGGACCACCTGGGGGACTGAAGCTTTCTTT.

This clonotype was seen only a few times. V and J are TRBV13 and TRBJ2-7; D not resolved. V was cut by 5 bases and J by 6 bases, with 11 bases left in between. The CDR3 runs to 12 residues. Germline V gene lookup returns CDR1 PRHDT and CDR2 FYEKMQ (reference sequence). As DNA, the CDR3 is TGTGCCAGCAGCCGTCATTTCAGCGAGCAGTACTTC. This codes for CASSRHFSEQYF.

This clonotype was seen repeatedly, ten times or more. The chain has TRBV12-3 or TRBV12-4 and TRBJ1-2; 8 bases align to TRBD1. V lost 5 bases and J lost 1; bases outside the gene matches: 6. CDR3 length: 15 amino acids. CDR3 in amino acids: CASSDTRGHNYGYTF. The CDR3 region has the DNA TGTGCCAGCAGTGACACCAGGGGGCATAACTATGGCTACACCTTC.

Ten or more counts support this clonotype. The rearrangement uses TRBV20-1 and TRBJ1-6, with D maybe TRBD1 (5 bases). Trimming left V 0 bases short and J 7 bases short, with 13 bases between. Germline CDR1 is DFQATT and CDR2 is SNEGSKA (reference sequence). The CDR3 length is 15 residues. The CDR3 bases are TGCAGTGCTAGAGAGGGGGGGAAGGTGAATTCACCCCTCCACTTT. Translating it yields CSAREGGKVNSPLHF.

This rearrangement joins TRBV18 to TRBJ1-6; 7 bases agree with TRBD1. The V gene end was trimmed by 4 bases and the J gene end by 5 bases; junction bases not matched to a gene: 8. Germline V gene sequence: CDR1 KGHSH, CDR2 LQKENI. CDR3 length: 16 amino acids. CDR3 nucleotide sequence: TGTGCCAGCTCACACACTCGGGACAGAAATAATTCACCCCTCCACTTT. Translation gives CASSHTRDRNNSPLHF. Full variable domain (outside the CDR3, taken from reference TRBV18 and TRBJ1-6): NAGVMQNPRHLVRRRGQEARLRCSPMKGHSHVYWYRQLPEEGLKFMVYLQKENIIDESGMPKERFSAEFPKEGPSILRIQQVVRGDSAAYFCASSHTRDRNNSPLHFGNGTRLTVT.